A selection of T cell receptor beta chains follows, all from one sample in a study of blood T cell repertoires in COVID-19. Assay used: immunoSEQ multiplex PCR; TCRdb lists only in-frame clones, some missing. The data show under 350,000 clones, with around 90% seen just once and 1.7% held by the top ten. The sample comprised PBMCs or T cells enriched from blood (not recorded which). The receptor set was obtained from a woman aged 40 to 55 who had recovered from COVID-19. Each CDR3 is given with its conserved first and last residue. The order of the fields is V gene, D gene, clone size, J gene, CDR3 DNA, CDR3 protein. D genes are given only for firm matches. Not every row has a clone size; where given, it reads once, few, many or a size class.

>TRBV19|-|-|TRBJ1-1
TGTGCCAGTAGTACCATACGGGGGGGAGTCGGCACTGAAGCTTTCTTT
CASSTIRGGVGTEAFF
>TRBV5-1|-|-|TRBJ2-5
TGCGCCAGCAGCCGGACCGGTGTTGGTAGCGCCGAGACCCAGTACTTC
CASSRTGVGSAETQYF
>TRBV7-8|-|-|TRBJ1-2
TGTGCCAGCAGTCCTGAGACTAACTATGGCTACACCTTC
CASSPETNYGYTF
>TRBV5-1|TRBD1|-|TRBJ2-4
TGCGCCAGCAGCACTGGACAGGGTCGAAACATTCAGTACTTC
CASSTGQGRNIQYF
>TRBV7-2|-|-|TRBJ2-3
TGTGCCAGCAGCCCCCTCCCGAGCGGCACAGATACGCAGTATTTT
CASSPLPSGTDTQYF
>TRBV28|TRBD1|-|TRBJ1-3
TGTGCCAGCAGGGGGGGACAGACCTCTGGAAACACCATATATTTT
CASRGGQTSGNTIYF
>TRBV7-3|TRBD2|once|TRBJ2-2
TGTGCCAGCAGCCCGGGACTAGGAAGGGCGGGGGAGCTGTTTTTT
CASSPGLGRAGELFF
>TRBV7-2|-|-|TRBJ1-1
TGTGCCAGCAGCCCACAGGGAAACACTGAAGCTTTCTTT
CASSPQGNTEAFF
>TRBV6-2/TRBV6-3|-|-|TRBJ2-3
TGTGCCAGCAGTTACCCCCGGTCAACGACAGATACGCAGTATTTT
CASSYPRSTTDTQYF
>TRBV14|-|-|TRBJ1-2
TGTGCCAGCAGCCACGTGGCCCACGATAACTATGGCTACACCTTC
CASSHVAHDNYGYTF
>TRBV18|-|-|TRBJ1-1
TGTGCCAGCTCACCAGGTCCCAGGGGGAACACTGAAGCTTTCTTT
CASSPGPRGNTEAFF
>TRBV5-1|-|once|TRBJ2-5
TGCGCCAGCAGCCTCGGGACACCCGGCGGGGAGACCCAGTACTTC
CASSLGTPGGETQYF
>TRBV7-9|-|-|TRBJ1-2
TGTGCCAGCAGCTTAGTAGACCGTCCAGGCACCTTC
CASSLVDRPGTF
>TRBV14|TRBD1|-|TRBJ2-5
TGTGCCAGCAGCCTCATGCGGGGACAGGGTTTCCAAGAGACCCAGTACTTC
CASSLMRGQGFQETQYF
>TRBV18|-|-|TRBJ1-2
TGTGCCAGCTCACCGCCAAGACGGACACTTTTCAACTATGGCTACACCTTC
CASSPPRRTLFNYGYTF
>TRBV18|-|-|TRBJ1-2
TGTGCCAGCTCTCCTTTCGACAGACCAGGGCGCACCTTC
CASSPFDRPGRTF
>TRBV18|-|-|TRBJ1-1
TGTGCCAGCTCAGAGAATTACCAGGGAGAAGCTTTCTTT
CASSENYQGEAFF
>TRBV5-1|TRBD1|-|TRBJ1-1
TGCGCCAGCAGCTTGGGGACAGGGCTCACTGAAGCTTTCTTT
CASSLGTGLTEAFF
>TRBV10-2|-|-|TRBJ2-7
TGCGCCAGCAGTACCTTAAGGGAGCTCCACTACGAGCAGTACTTC
CASSTLRELHYEQYF
>TRBV6-2/TRBV6-3|-|-|TRBJ2-1
TGTGCCAGCAGTTATATGGCGGAGCCTTCCGATGAGCAGTTCTTC
CASSYMAEPSDEQFF
>TRBV19|-|-|TRBJ1-3
TGTGCCAGTAGCCGAGGAATTTCTGGAAACACCATATATTTT
CASSRGISGNTIYF
>TRBV5-1|TRBD1|-|TRBJ2-1
TGCGCCAGCAGCTCGGGACAGGGAAACAATGAGCAGTTCTTC
CASSSGQGNNEQFF
>TRBV27|-|-|TRBJ2-6
TGTGCCAGCAGTGTGAGGGGTCGGACTAAAGGGGCCAACGTCCTGACTTTC
CASSVRGRTKGANVLTF
>TRBV2|-|-|TRBJ1-2
TGTGCCAGCAGTGCGGGACATCGGTTCTATGGCTACACCTTC
CASSAGHRFYGYTF
>TRBV4-1|-|once|TRBJ1-6
TGCGCCAGCAGCCCAATGACAGGCATTAATTCACCCCTCCACTTT
CASSPMTGINSPLHF
>TRBV19|-|-|TRBJ1-1
TGTGCCAGTAGTAGTACCAAGACAGCCGTAAGGTGGGCTTTCTTT
CASSSTKTAVRWAFF
>TRBV6-5|TRBD1|-|TRBJ1-3
TGTGCCAGTTCGTTGGACAGGGGTCCTGGAAACACCATATATTTT
CASSLDRGPGNTIYF
>TRBV6-5|-|-|TRBJ1-5
TGTGCCAGCAAGGAGGGGCGGTGGAATCAGCCCCAGCATTTT
CASKEGRWNQPQHF
>TRBV9|-|-|TRBJ1-4
TGTGCCAGCAGCGTCACAGGGTCAACTAATGAAAAACTGTTTTTT
CASSVTGSTNEKLFF
>TRBV9|-|-|TRBJ1-4
TGTGCCAGCAGCGAGGGACACGATAATGAAAAACTGTTTTTT
CASSEGHDNEKLFF
>TRBV4-1|TRBD2|-|TRBJ2-3
TGCGCCAGCAGCCAAGAGGCGGGGGTGTTTTATGCGGATACGCAGTATTTT
CASSQEAGVFYADTQYF
>TRBV19|TRBD1|-|TRBJ2-2
TGTGCCAGTAGGACAGGGTTTTGGAACACCGGGGAGCTGTTTTTT
CASRTGFWNTGELFF
>TRBV2|TRBD1|once|TRBJ2-1
TGTGCCAGCATCCCGGGACAGGGGCTCCATGAGCAGTTCTTC
CASIPGQGLHEQFF
>TRBV9|-|-|TRBJ1-4
TGTGCCAGCACCGAGACAGGACGGAATAATGAAAAACTGTTTTTT
CASTETGRNNEKLFF
>TRBV2|-|few|TRBJ1-2
TGTGCCAGCAGTGGGCAGGGGAACTATGGCTACACCTTC
CASSGQGNYGYTF
>TRBV18|TRBD2|-|TRBJ2-7
TGTGCCAGCTCACCACCGAAACTAGCGGGAGGAAGCTACGAGCAGTACTTC
CASSPPKLAGGSYEQYF
>TRBV5-1|-|-|TRBJ1-2
TGCGCCAGCAGCTTGGAGATAGGGGCTGGTGGCTACACCTTC
CASSLEIGAGGYTF
>TRBV7-2|-|-|TRBJ2-3
TGTGCCAGCAGCTCGAGACAGACAGATACGCAGTATTTT
CASSSRQTDTQYF
>TRBV5-4|-|-|TRBJ1-2
TGTGCCAGCAGCTCCCGGACAGAGAACTATGGCTACACCTTC
CASSSRTENYGYTF
>TRBV5-1|-|-|TRBJ1-3
TGCGCCAGCAGCCTGGATCCAGGGAATGGCGCTGGAAACACCATATATTTT
CASSLDPGNGAGNTIYF
>TRBV5-1|TRBD1|-|TRBJ1-4
TGCGCCAGCAGCTTGGGGACAGGGGGTGGTAATGAAAAACTGTTTTTT
CASSLGTGGGNEKLFF
>TRBV3-1/TRBV3-2|TRBD1|-|TRBJ2-5
TGTGCCAGCAGCCAATACATTTGGCAGGGGGCTACTCAAGAGACCCAGTACTTC
CASSQYIWQGATQETQYF
>TRBV6-5|-|-|TRBJ1-2
TGTGCCAGCAGTCGCACTACAGGGACGGGCTACACCTTC
CASSRTTGTGYTF
>TRBV5-6|-|-|TRBJ1-2
TGTGCCAGCAGCTTGGCGACAGCTTACACTAACTATGGCTACACCTTC
CASSLATAYTNYGYTF
>TRBV11-2|-|once|TRBJ2-7
TGTGCCAGCAGCCCGGAGGTTCCAGGTGGTTATGACGAGCAGTACTTC
CASSPEVPGGYDEQYF
>TRBV6-5|TRBD1|-|TRBJ2-2
TGTGCCAGCAGTCCTGACAGGGGGCGGACCGGGGAGCTGTTTTTT
CASSPDRGRTGELFF
>TRBV5-1|TRBD1|once|TRBJ1-2
TGCGCCAGCAGCCCTATACCACAGGGGGATTATGGCTACACCTTC
CASSPIPQGDYGYTF
>TRBV18|-|-|TRBJ2-3
TGTGCCAGCTCACCATTCGCGTCTCTCACAGATACGCAGTATTTT
CASSPFASLTDTQYF
>TRBV11-2|TRBD2|-|TRBJ2-7
TGTGCCAGCAGCTTCGGACTAGCGGGCTCCTACGAGCAGTACTTC
CASSFGLAGSYEQYF
>TRBV4-2|-|-|TRBJ1-1
TGTGCCAGCAGCCAAGTTTCGGGATCCCCTACCAGTGAAGCTTTCTTT
CASSQVSGSPTSEAFF